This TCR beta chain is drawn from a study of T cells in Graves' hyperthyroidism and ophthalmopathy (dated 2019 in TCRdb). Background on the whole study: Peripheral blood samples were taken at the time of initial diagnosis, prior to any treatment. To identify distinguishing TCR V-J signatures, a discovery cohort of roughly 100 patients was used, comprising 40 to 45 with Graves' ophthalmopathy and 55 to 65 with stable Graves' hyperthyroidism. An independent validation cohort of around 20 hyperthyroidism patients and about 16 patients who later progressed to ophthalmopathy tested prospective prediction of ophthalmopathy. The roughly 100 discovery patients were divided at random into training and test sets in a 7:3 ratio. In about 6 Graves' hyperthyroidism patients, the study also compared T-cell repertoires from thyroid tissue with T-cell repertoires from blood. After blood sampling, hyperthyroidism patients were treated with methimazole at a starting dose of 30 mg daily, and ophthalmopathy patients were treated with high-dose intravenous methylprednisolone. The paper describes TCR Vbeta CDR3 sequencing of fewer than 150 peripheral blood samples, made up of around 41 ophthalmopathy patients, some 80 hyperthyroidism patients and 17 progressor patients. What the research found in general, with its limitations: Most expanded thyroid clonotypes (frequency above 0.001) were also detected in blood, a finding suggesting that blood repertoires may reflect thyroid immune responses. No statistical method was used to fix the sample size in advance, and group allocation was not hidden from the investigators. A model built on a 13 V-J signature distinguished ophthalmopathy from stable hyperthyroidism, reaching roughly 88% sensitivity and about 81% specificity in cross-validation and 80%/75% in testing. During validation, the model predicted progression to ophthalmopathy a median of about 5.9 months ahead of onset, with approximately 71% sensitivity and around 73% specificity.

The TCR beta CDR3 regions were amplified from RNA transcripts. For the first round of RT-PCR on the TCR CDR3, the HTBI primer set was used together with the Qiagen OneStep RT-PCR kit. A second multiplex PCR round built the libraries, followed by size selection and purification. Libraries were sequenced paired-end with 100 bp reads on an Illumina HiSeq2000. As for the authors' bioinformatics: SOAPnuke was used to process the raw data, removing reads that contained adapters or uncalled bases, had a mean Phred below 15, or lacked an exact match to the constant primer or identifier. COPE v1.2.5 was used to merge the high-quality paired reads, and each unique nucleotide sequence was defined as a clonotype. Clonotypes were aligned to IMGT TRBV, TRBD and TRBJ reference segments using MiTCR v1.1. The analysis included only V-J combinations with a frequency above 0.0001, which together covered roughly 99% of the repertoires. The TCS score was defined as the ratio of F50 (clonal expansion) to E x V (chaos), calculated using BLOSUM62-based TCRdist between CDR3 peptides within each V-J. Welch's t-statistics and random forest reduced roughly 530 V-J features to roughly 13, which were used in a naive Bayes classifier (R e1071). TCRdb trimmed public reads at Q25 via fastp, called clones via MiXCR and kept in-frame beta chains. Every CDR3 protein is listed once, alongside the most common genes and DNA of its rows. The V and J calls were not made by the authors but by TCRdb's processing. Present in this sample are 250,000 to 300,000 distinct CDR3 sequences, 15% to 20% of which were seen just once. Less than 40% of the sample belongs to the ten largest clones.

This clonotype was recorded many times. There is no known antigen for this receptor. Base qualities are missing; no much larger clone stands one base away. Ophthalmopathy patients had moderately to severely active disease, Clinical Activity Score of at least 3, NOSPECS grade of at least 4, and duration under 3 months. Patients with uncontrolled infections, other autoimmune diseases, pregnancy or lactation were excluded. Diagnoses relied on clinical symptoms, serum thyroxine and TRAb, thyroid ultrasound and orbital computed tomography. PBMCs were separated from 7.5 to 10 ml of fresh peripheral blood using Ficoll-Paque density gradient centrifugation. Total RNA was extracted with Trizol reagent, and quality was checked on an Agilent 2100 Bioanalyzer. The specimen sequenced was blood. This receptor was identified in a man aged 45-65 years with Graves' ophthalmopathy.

The CDR3 region reads CASSPGTGGEGYEQYF. In nucleotide form, the sequence is TGCGCCAGCAGCCCAGGGACAGGGGGCGAGGGCTACGAGCAGTACTTC. Recombination connected TRBV5-1 to TRBJ2-7; 12 bases in between match TRBD1. The germline V and J ends show losses of 4 bases and 3 bases respectively, and no gene match explains 8 bases of the junction. Its CDR3 holds 16 amino acids, cysteine through phenylalanine. The CDR3 DNA has 48 bases and is translated from base 1. The germline V gene provides CDR1 SGHRS and CDR2 YFSETQ.